The 3 T cell receptor beta chains below all came from one sample that was sequenced in a study of blood T cells in healthy people across ages. A J-beta primer mix and a sample-barcoded 5' primer were used in a second PCR of roughly 7 to 12 cycles. TCRdb called the 5' RACE reads again in MiXCR, with one record for every CDR3 protein. The repertoire holds roughly 1,500,000 distinct CDR3 sequences, with about 32% as singletons. Specimen: blood. The origin of the receptors is a young woman in good health.

V and J are TRBV13 and TRBJ2-1, with D perhaps matching TRBD2 (6 bases). The CDR3 runs 13 residues. Trimming cost V 8 bases and J 4 bases, with 12 bases left between them. CDR1 is PRHDT, CDR2 FYEKMQ, per germline (reference sequence). CDR3 amino acids: CASQGGPYNEQFF. CDR3 coding DNA: TGTGCCAGCCAGGGAGGTCCTTACAATGAGCAGTTCTTC.

The V gene is TRBV5-5, the J gene TRBJ1-6, with 7 bases aligning to TRBD1. The germline CDR1 and CDR2 sequences are SGHKS and YYEKEE (reference sequence). This CDR3 has 15 residues. Losses at the gene ends were 1 base for V and 10 bases for J; bases not matched to a gene: 8. The CDR3: CASSLIWRQGSPLHF. The CDR3 DNA follows: TGTGCCAGCAGCTTGATTTGGAGACAGGGATCACCCCTCCACTTT.

With respect to this clonotype: The junction shows a germline mismatch at one end, possibly a read error. J is TRBJ2-1 and V is TRBV4-2; TRBD2 matches at 7 bases. Germline values: CDR1 LGHNA, CDR2 YNFKEQ. This CDR3 is built from 14 residues. In DNA form, the CDR3 reads TGTGCTAGCAGCCAAGAGGGAGGGATAAATGAGCAGTTCTTC. Translated, it gives CASSQEGGINEQFF.